The clone carrying this T cell receptor (beta chain) showed up just once. Between the trimmed V and J ends, which lost 6 bases and 8 bases, there was a span of 10 bases. CDR3 size: 11 residues. Germline V gives CDR1 MNHEY, CDR2 SVGAGI. Per the original data handling: Scientists estimated how many nucleated cells there were by amplifying reference gene primers. The repertoire was sequenced with immunoSEQ multiplex PCR; TCRdb's copy has only in-frame clones and lacks some. Clone size and V and J calls were adopted from that table, with D and trimming inferred from the DNA. The table lists approximately 130,000 clones, more than 80% of them singletons, with approximately 27% in the top ten. The data were obtained in a study of blood T cell repertoires in COVID-19. On the study more broadly: There were acute and convalescent COVID-19 samples, and they came from the United States, Italy and Spain. The analysed material was cDNA or gDNA that came from T cells, B-cell-depleted T cells, or PBMCs.

The chain recombines TRBV6-5 with TRBJ1-2; D call uncertain. This receptor was obtained from a man aged 65 to 79 with active or convalescent COVID-19. Source material: peripheral blood. The DNA of the CDR3 is TGTGCCAGCAGCCCAGGCGGGGGCTACACCTTC. Translating gives CASSPGGGYTF.